The clone carrying this TCR beta chain was counted ten times or more. Quantitative 5'-RACE with molecular barcodes was used to make the TCR beta libraries. In TCRdb, the 5' RACE reads were re-called with MiXCR into one record per CDR3 protein. The repertoire consists of roughly 160,000 distinct CDR3 sequences, with approximately 10% occurring once and the leading ten covering about 15%. The data were obtained in a study of CD8 T cells in ankylosing spondylitis. The length of the CDR3 is 12 residues. Trimming removed 3 bases at V and 5 bases at J, with 4 bases between. Material for sequencing was blood, either unsorted or a sorted T cell fraction (not recorded which). This sequence was found in a female donor with ankylosing spondylitis or in good health (not recorded which). V is TRBV12-3 or TRBV12-4 and J is TRBJ2-2; D unclear. CDR3 DNA: TGTGCCAGCAGTTTTGGTACCGGGGAGCTGTTTTTT. It specifies CASSFGTGELFF.